The 32 T cell receptor beta chains listed next were all sequenced from one sample in a study of blood T cell repertoires in COVID-19. TCRdb keeps only in-frame clones here, not all; method: immunoSEQ multiplex PCR. The table has about 40,000 clones, 80% to 90% seen once. The sequenced material came from peripheral blood. These receptors came from a woman in her 70s with acute or convalescent COVID-19.

The genes are TRBV3-1 (or the pseudogene TRBV3-2) and TRBJ2-3; the D is unclear. Trimming left V 1 base short and J 6 bases short, with 5 bases between. This CDR3 region has 12 residues. Per the germline V gene, CDR1 is LGHDT and CDR2 is YNNKEL (reference sequence). The CDR3 DNA sequence: TGTGCCAGCAGCCAAGGTGCGGATACGCAGTATTTT. It yields the protein CASSQGADTQYF.

For the CDR3, the DNA is TGTGCCAGCAGCACCTGGACAGGGGCCGGCAATCAGCCCCAGCATTTT. This translates into CASSTWTGAGNQPQHF. The V gene is TRBV5-5, the J gene TRBJ1-5, with TRBD1 matching over 9 bases. Trimming removed 4 bases from V and 2 bases from J; junction bases left unmatched: 7. The CDR3 contains 16 residues. Germline V gene data show CDR1 as SGHKS and CDR2 as YYEKEE (reference sequence).

The chain is built from TRBV19 and TRBJ1-4; TRBD1 matches 7 bases. The V gene end was trimmed by 6 bases and the J gene end by 0 bases; junction bases not matched to a gene: 22. CDR3 length equals 21 residues. The germline gives CDR1 LNHDA, CDR2 SQIVND (reference sequence). The CDR3 DNA sequence: TGTGCCAGTAGCAGCGCCATCGTCAGGGGGGTCGTGGGTTCAACTAATGAAAAACTGTTTTTT. This sequence encodes CASSSAIVRGVVGSTNEKLFF.

Notes on this clone: This sample also contains other DNA sequences that code for the same CDR3. The V gene is TRBV3-1 (or the pseudogene TRBV3-2), the J gene TRBJ2-5, with 11 positions matching TRBD2. Losses at the gene ends were 1 base for V and 4 bases for J; bases not matched to a gene: 2. Per the germline V gene, CDR1 is LGHDT and CDR2 is YNNKEL (reference sequence). CDR3 length: 15 amino acids. The CDR3 region is CASSQGLAGRETQYF. The CDR3 DNA reads as TGTGCCAGCAGCCAAGGACTAGCGGGGCGAGAGACCCAGTACTTC.

The rearrangement links TRBV16 to TRBJ1-1, with 7 bases identical to TRBD1. The CDR3 sequence is 14 residues long. Trimming cost V 4 bases and J 4 bases; bases outside gene matches: 6. Looked up from germline, CDR1 is KGHSY and CDR2 is FQNENV. In DNA form, the CDR3 reads TGTGCCAGCAGCCCCAGACAGGGAAGCACTGAAGCTTTCTTT. It encodes CASSPRQGSTEAFF. The full variable domain, with the rest looked up from reference TRBV16 and TRBJ1-1, is GEEVAQTPKHLVRGEGQKAKLYCAPIKGHSYVFWYQQVLKNEFKFLISFQNENVFDETGMPKERFSAKCLPNSPCSLEIQATKLEDSAVYFCASSPRQGSTEAFFGQGTRLTVV.

This clone has a single count. The rearrangement links TRBV19 to TRBJ2-3; 8 nucleotides agree with TRBD1. Germline V gene data show CDR1 as LNHDA and CDR2 as SQIVND (reference sequence). The ends lost 3 bases at V and 4 bases at J; junction bases unmatched: 6. The CDR3 extends over 15 amino acids. Here the CDR3 DNA reads TGTGCCAGTAGTATTTTGGACAGGGAACCAGATACGCAGTATTTT. This gives the protein CASSILDREPDTQYF.

The chain joins TRBV19 to TRBJ2-3; 7 bases are a match to TRBD2. The germline V gene has CDR1 LNHDA and CDR2 SQIVND (reference sequence). V trimming: 10 bases; J trimming: 2 bases; junction bases outside the gene matches: 12. CDR3 length equals 15 residues. The CDR3 protein is CAIPPEAGNTDTQYF. As DNA, the CDR3 is TGTGCCATCCCCCCCGAAGCGGGAAACACAGATACGCAGTATTTT.

The V call is TRBV7-2, the J call TRBJ1-1; TRBD1 agrees at 7 bases. The germline V gene encodes CDR1 SGHTA and CDR2 FQGNSA. This CDR3 spans 18 amino acids. V lost 5 bases and J lost 5; bases outside the gene matches: 20. The CDR3: CASSLPWGDSLLRTEAFF. The CDR3 nucleotides are TGTGCCAGCAGCCTACCTTGGGGGGACAGCTTATTGAGAACTGAAGCTTTCTTT.

The chain couples TRBV4-1 to TRBJ1-5; 8 bases agree with TRBD1. The CDR3 runs to 16 residues. V lost 2 bases to trimming and J lost 2 bases; unmatched junction nucleotides: 5. Germline CDR1 reads MGHRA; CDR2 reads YSYEKL. CDR3 nucleotide sequence: TGCGCCAGCAGCCAACCCCCGGACAGGGGCAATCAGCCCCAGCATTTT. This gives the protein CASSQPPDRGNQPQHF.

This chain joins TRBV5-4 and TRBJ2-2, with D tentatively TRBD1 (6 bases). The germline CDR1 and CDR2 sequences are SGHNT and YYREEE (reference sequence). The CDR3 has 16 residues. Trimming took off 4 bases at V and 5 bases at J, with 18 bases between the two ends. CDR3: CASSLAGRGKTGELFF. CDR3 nucleotides: TGTGCCAGCAGCCTGGCTGGCAGGGGAAAGACCGGGGAGCTGTTTTTT.

This clone has a single count. The chain carries TRBV2 and TRBJ2-2; 8 bases are a match to TRBD1. The CDR3 loop spans 16 amino acids. V lost 4 bases, J lost 1 base, and 5 bases stayed unmatched. Germline values: CDR1 SNHLY, CDR2 FYNNEI. The CDR3 loop reads CASSAQGVRNTGELFF. The CDR3 nucleotides read TGTGCCAGCAGTGCACAGGGGGTGAGGAACACCGGGGAGCTGTTTTTT.

The chain links TRBV4-2 to TRBJ2-1; possibly TRBD2 for D (5 bases). The CDR3 covers 15 residues. Looked up from germline, CDR1 is LGHNA and CDR2 is YNFKEQ. With 0 bases removed from V and 1 base from J, the gap between germline ends came to 7 bases. The CDR3 loop reads CASSQESGSYNEQFF. DNA for the CDR3: TGTGCCAGCAGCCAAGAAAGCGGATCCTACAATGAGCAGTTCTTC.

This chain links TRBV6-1 with TRBJ1-1, with a possible D match to TRBD1 (5 bases). CDR1 is MNHNS and CDR2 is SASEGT in the germline V gene. Trimming removed 2 bases from V and 10 bases from J, with 14 bases in between. The CDR3 loop spans 13 amino acids. The DNA of the CDR3 is TGTGCCAGCAGTGAAATCTCCAGGGAGGGAGCTTTCTTT. Protein product: CASSEISREGAFF.

The chain joins TRBV5-6 to TRBJ1-5; the match to TRBD1 covers 9 bases. The CDR3 runs 17 residues. Trimming at V came to 0 bases and at J to 5 bases, leaving 9 bases not matched to a gene. The germline V gene encodes CDR1 SGHDT and CDR2 YYEEEE. CDR3 in DNA: TGTGCCAGCAGCTTGGGTACAACAGGGGGCCTAGATCAGCCCCAGCATTTT. As protein: CASSLGTTGGLDQPQHF.

The J gene is TRBJ2-3, the V gene TRBV19; 7 nucleotides match TRBD2. V shed 3 bases and J 1 base; nucleotides not matched to a gene: 7. CDR3 length equals 16 residues. Per the germline V gene, CDR1 is LNHDA and CDR2 is SQIVND (reference sequence). The CDR3: CASSILGGRRTDTQYF. The CDR3 DNA reads as TGTGCCAGTAGTATCCTAGGCGGGAGACGCACAGATACGCAGTATTTT. The entire variable domain, with the rest obtained from reference TRBV19 and TRBJ2-3, is as follows: DGGITQSPKYLFRKEGQNVTLSCEQNLNHDAMYWYRQDPGQGLRLIYYSQIVNDFQKGDIAEGYSVSREKKESFPLTVTSAQKNPTAFYLCASSILGGRRTDTQYFGPGTRLTVL.

The chain uses TRBV5-1 and TRBJ2-5, with 11 bases aligning to TRBD2. Germline V gene lookup returns CDR1 SGHRS and CDR2 YFSETQ. This CDR3 has 18 amino acids. The ends lost 0 bases at V and 2 bases at J; junction bases unmatched: 9. DNA for the CDR3: TGCGCCAGCAGCTTGGGGCTAGCGGGAGGTGGGCCGCAAGAGACCCAGTACTTC. Its protein product is CASSLGLAGGGPQETQYF.

The chain recombines TRBV21-1 with TRBJ2-5; the table calls TRBD2, which could not be checked here. TRBV21-1 is deemed a pseudogene. The CDR3 covers 14 residues. CDR3 protein: CASSRGGCSETQYF. The CDR3 DNA is TGTGCCAGCAGCAGGGGAGGGTGCTCGGAGACCCAGTACTTC.

The chain has TRBV5-6 and TRBJ2-3; D may be TRBD2 (8 bases). The V gene's germline CDR1 is SGHDT and CDR2 YYEEEE. The CDR3 spans 19 residues. V was pared by 3 bases and J by 9 bases, with 32 bases between. CDR3 protein: CASSSPGGTAGGLSPTQYF. CDR3 in DNA: TGTGCCAGCAGCTCCCCGGGAGGGACAGCCGGCGGCCTATCCCCCACGCAGTATTTT. The whole variable domain, filled in from reference TRBV5-6 and TRBJ2-3, reads DAGVTQSPTHLIKTRGQQVTLRCSPKSGHDTVSWYQQALGQGPQFIFQYYEEEERQRGNFPDRFSGHQFPNYSSELNVNALLLGDSALYLCASSSPGGTAGGLSPTQYFGPGTRLTVL.

The chain joins TRBV19 to TRBJ2-1, with TRBD2 identical over 11 bases. The CDR3 is 16 residues long. Germline CDR1 LNHDA, CDR2 SQIVND (reference sequence). The V segment lost 6 bases and the J segment 7 bases; nucleotides outside the gene matches: 11. The CDR3 reads CASSPLAGGKPNEQFF. CDR3 in DNA: TGTGCCAGTAGCCCGCTAGCGGGGGGCAAACCGAATGAGCAGTTCTTC.

This chain uses TRBV9 with TRBJ1-6; 7 nucleotides line up with TRBD1. From germline, CDR1 is SGDLS and CDR2 YYNGEE. The length of the CDR3 is 14 residues. Trimming removed 0 bases from V and 6 bases from J; junction bases left unmatched: 0. The CDR3 DNA reads TGTGCCAGCAGCGTAGGACAGGGTAATTCACCCCTCCACTTT. Translating it yields CASSVGQGNSPLHF.

The rearrangement joins TRBV5-6 to TRBJ2-2; D gene uncertain. The CDR3 covers 14 residues. Looked up from germline, CDR1 is SGHDT and CDR2 is YYEEEE. The ends were cut back, 0 bases at V and 1 base at J, with 4 bases in the middle. The CDR3 protein is CASSLGGNTGELFF. The DNA for the CDR3 is TGTGCCAGCAGCTTGGGCGGGAACACCGGGGAGCTGTTTTTT.

The chain has TRBV11-2 and TRBJ1-2, with D unclear. Trimming took 0 bases from V and 4 from J, leaving 6 bases between them. Germline assignment: CDR1 SGHAT and CDR2 FQNNGV. CDR3 size: 13 residues. The chain's CDR3 is CASSLDRSYGYTF. The CDR3 DNA sequence: TGTGCCAGCAGCTTAGACAGATCCTATGGCTACACCTTC.

This chain links TRBV6-5 with TRBJ2-2; D might be TRBD1 (5 bases). CDR3 length: 14 amino acids. Germline V gene lookup returns CDR1 MNHEY and CDR2 SVGAGI. Deletions cut 6 bases from V and 1 base from J, with 9 bases between. This CDR3 reads CASRTGQNTGELFF. CDR3 DNA: TGTGCCAGCAGGACCGGACAGAACACCGGGGAGCTGTTTTTT.

The CDR3 spells CASSGGGRYEQFF. In DNA, the CDR3 is TGTGCCAGCAGCGGCGGGGGCCGCTATGAGCAGTTCTTC. The V gene is TRBV5-5, the J gene TRBJ2-1; D is possibly TRBD2 (7 bases). V was clipped by 4 bases and J by 8 bases, with 13 bases between them. This CDR3 has 13 residues. Germline V gene data show CDR1 as SGHKS and CDR2 as YYEKEE (reference sequence).

The V call is TRBV5-1, the J call TRBJ1-1, with TRBD1 as a possible D gene (5 bases). This CDR3 has 14 amino acids. Germline CDR1 and CDR2: SGHRS and YFSETQ. Trimming took off 4 bases at V and 5 bases at J, with 15 bases between the two ends. The CDR3 DNA sequence: TGCGCCAGCAGCCTGGTGGGGCTTTCGACTGAAGCTTTCTTT. This gives the protein CASSLVGLSTEAFF.

The genes are TRBV14 and TRBJ1-1, with a tentative D call TRBD1 (5 bases). Trimming took off 2 bases at V and 5 bases at J, with 21 bases between the two ends. This CDR3 is 17 amino acids long. Germline V CDR1 and CDR2: SGHDN, FVKESK. The CDR3 region is CASSQSHNVRGRTEAFF. As DNA, the CDR3 is TGTGCCAGCAGCCAATCCCACAACGTCCGGGGGAGAACTGAAGCTTTCTTT.

This clone has a single count. Its ends do not fully match the called genes, so a read error is possible. The rearrangement links TRBV29-1 to TRBJ2-5; TRBD2 aligns across 7 bases. This CDR3 is 11 amino acids long. Looked up from germline, CDR1 is SQVTM and CDR2 is ANQGSEA. In DNA form, the CDR3 reads TGTTCGGCGGGGGTGAGAGAGACCCAGTACTTC. It encodes CSAGVRETQYF. The whole variable domain, filled in from reference TRBV29-1 and TRBJ2-5, reads SAVISQKPSRDICQRGTSLTIQCQVDSQVTMMFWYRQQPGQSLTLIATANQGSEATYESGFVIDKFPISRPNLTFSTLTVSNMSPEDSSIYLCSAGVRETQYFGPGTRLLVL.

This rearrangement joins TRBV27 to TRBJ2-5, with D possibly being TRBD2 (5 bases). Germline assignment: CDR1 MNHEY and CDR2 SMNVEV (reference sequence). With 2 bases removed from V and 2 bases from J, the gap between germline ends came to 9 bases. The CDR3 has 14 residues. The CDR3 nucleotides read TGTGCCAGCAGTTTAAGAGGGCCTCAAGAGACCCAGTACTTC. Translating gives CASSLRGPQETQYF.

CDR3 loop: CASSLGRTEAFF. The DNA of the CDR3 is TGTGCCAGCAGCTTGGGGAGGACTGAAGCTTTCTTT. The J gene is TRBJ1-1, the V gene TRBV5-6; D remains ambiguous. V lost 0 bases and J 5 bases, leaving 5 bases between the germline ends. The germline V gene has CDR1 SGHDT and CDR2 YYEEEE. This CDR3 is 12 amino acids long.

The V and J genes are TRBV5-1 and TRBJ2-5; 10 bases align to TRBD1. Germline CDR1 and CDR2: SGHRS and YFSETQ. CDR3 length equals 15 residues. Unmatched junction bases numbered 6, after V lost 4 bases and J lost 3 bases. The CDR3 nucleotides read TGCGCCAGCAGCCCCCCGGACAGGGGGGAAGAGACCCAGTACTTC. It is translated as CASSPPDRGEETQYF.

J is TRBJ2-6 and V is TRBV3-1 (or the pseudogene TRBV3-2); TRBD1 matches at 10 bases. Germline V gives CDR1 LGHDT, CDR2 YNNKEL (reference sequence). The V segment lost 4 bases and the J segment 1 base; nucleotides outside the gene matches: 4. CDR3 size: 17 residues. The CDR3 DNA reads TGTGCCAGCAGCCCTCGACAGGGGGCTTCTGGGGCCAACGTCCTGACTTTC. Amino acids: CASSPRQGASGANVLTF.

The chain links TRBV27 to TRBJ1-5, with 7 bases lining up with TRBD1. The CDR3 is 13 amino acids. Germline V lookup: CDR1 MNHEY, CDR2 SMNVEV (reference sequence). The ends lost 6 bases at V and 7 bases at J; junction bases unmatched: 6. Here the CDR3 reads CASRMQGEQPQHF. CDR3 in DNA: TGTGCCAGCAGGATGCAGGGGGAACAGCCCCAGCATTTT.